One and the same sample provided the 16 T cell receptor beta chains below, sequenced in a study of blood T cell repertoires in COVID-19. The protocol was immunoSEQ multiplex PCR, while the TCRdb copy is restricted to in-frame clones and leaves out a portion. The sample has some 290,000 clones, around 86% seen once. Input material: peripheral blood. Source of these receptors: a man between 18 and 35 years old with active or convalescent COVID-19.

The rearrangement joins TRBV7-3 to TRBJ2-7; TRBD1 aligns across 7 bases. The CDR3 is 16 amino acids. CDR1 is SGHTA, CDR2 FQGTGA, per germline. V shed 8 bases, J shed 2 bases, and the junction held 15 bases outside the gene matches. CDR3 bases: TGTGCCAGCGACCGTGTCACCCGGGACAGAACCTACGAGCAGTACTTC. This sequence encodes CASDRVTRDRTYEQYF.

The chain combines TRBV13 with TRBJ2-6; unclear D gene. V was cut by 2 bases and J by 2 bases, with 10 bases left in between. The germline gives CDR1 PRHDT, CDR2 FYEKMQ (reference sequence). This CDR3 has 16 residues. This CDR3 reads CASSLSYGPGANVLTF. The DNA of the CDR3 is TGTGCCAGCAGCTTATCGTACGGTCCTGGGGCCAACGTCCTGACTTTC.

The V gene is TRBV10-3, the J gene TRBJ1-6; D gene uncertain. V dropped 2 bases and J dropped 4 bases, with 6 bases sitting between them. Germline CDR1 reads ENHRY; CDR2 reads SYGVKD. CDR3 length: 14 amino acids. The CDR3, as DNA: TGTGCCATCAGTGAGGCCAGGTATAATTCACCCCTCCACTTT. This gives the protein CAISEARYNSPLHF.

The chain links TRBV7-9 to TRBJ1-1, with D unresolved. Germline CDR1 SEHNR, CDR2 FQNEAQ (reference sequence). This CDR3 contains 11 residues. Trimming stripped 2 bases from V and 6 bases from J, with 4 bases between. Here the CDR3 reads CASSLIAEAFF. The CDR3 bases are TGTGCCAGCAGCTTAATCGCTGAAGCTTTCTTT.

J is TRBJ2-3 and V is TRBV4-3; D not certain. This CDR3 has 13 residues. The V end was cut by 1 base, the J end by 5 bases, with 7 bases between. Per germline, CDR1 LGHNA and CDR2 YSLEER. The CDR3 here is CASSQGERDTQYF. The CDR3 DNA follows: TGCGCCAGCAGCCAAGGAGAGCGAGATACGCAGTATTTT.

The gene calls are TRBV28 and TRBJ2-7; tentative D call: TRBD2 (5 bases). V lost 7 bases and J 0 bases, leaving 13 bases between the germline ends. CDR1 MDHEN and CDR2 SYDVKM come from the germline V gene. The CDR3 spans 14 residues. The CDR3 DNA reads TGTGCCAGCACCGAGACGGGAAACTCCTACGAGCAGTACTTC. Translated, it gives CASTETGNSYEQYF.

V and J are TRBV30 and TRBJ1-1; D may be TRBD1 (5 bases). CDR3 size: 12 residues. V lost 4 bases, J lost 8 bases, and 14 bases lay in between. CDR1 is GTSNPN, CDR2 SVGIG, per germline (reference sequence). This CDR3 is CAWTVDRGEAFF. The CDR3 nucleotides read TGTGCCTGGACCGTCGATCGGGGGGAAGCTTTCTTT. The complete variable domain, with remaining parts taken from reference TRBV30 and TRBJ1-1, reads SQTIHQWPATLVQPVGSPLSLECTVEGTSNPNLYWYRQAAGRGLQLLFYSVGIGQISSEVPQNLSASRPQDRQFILSSKKLLLSDSGFYLCAWTVDRGEAFFGQGTRLTVV.

The chain joins TRBV7-2 to TRBJ2-3, with TRBD1 identical over 7 bases. The germline V gene encodes CDR1 SGHTA and CDR2 FQGNSA. The CDR3 is made up of 14 amino acids. The ends lost 4 bases at V and 2 bases at J; junction bases unmatched: 3. CDR3 residues: CASSWDSSTDTQYF. The CDR3, as DNA: TGTGCCAGCAGCTGGGACAGTTCCACAGATACGCAGTATTTT.

The V and J genes are TRBV28 and TRBJ1-5; D gene ambiguous. Deletions cut 8 bases from V and 0 bases from J, with 8 bases between. Germline-derived CDR1 and CDR2 are MDHEN and SYDVKM. This CDR3 region has 13 residues. The CDR3 reads CASRSGSNQPQHF. The CDR3 coding sequence is TGTGCCAGCCGGTCGGGTAGCAATCAGCCCCAGCATTTT.

This sequence joins TRBV20-1 and TRBJ1-2; possibly TRBD1 for D (5 bases). This CDR3 contains 15 residues. Germline V CDR1 and CDR2: DFQATT, SNEGSKA (reference sequence). The germline V and J ends were trimmed by 3 bases and 8 bases, with 22 bases remaining between them. CDR3 sequence: CSASAPGGITWGYTF. As DNA, the CDR3 is TGCAGTGCTAGTGCTCCGGGGGGAATTACGTGGGGCTACACCTTC.

The chain combines TRBV12-3 or TRBV12-4 with TRBJ2-7; the D gene is possibly TRBD2 (5 bases). This CDR3 region has 13 residues. V was pared by 3 bases and J by 0 bases, with 6 bases between. CDR3 DNA sequence: TGTGCCAGCAGTTTTACTAGCTCCTACGAGCAGTACTTC. Translating it yields CASSFTSSYEQYF.

The chain carries TRBV6-1 and TRBJ2-7; 7 bases are a match to TRBD1. The CDR3 length is 19 residues. The V segment lost 2 bases and the J segment 3 bases; nucleotides outside the gene matches: 19. Per germline, CDR1 MNHNS and CDR2 SASEGT. The CDR3 sequence: CASSEPTGQTTGPNYEQYF. The CDR3 DNA reads TGTGCCAGCAGTGAACCTACGGGACAGACCACGGGTCCGAACTACGAGCAGTACTTC.

This clone has just a few counts. V is TRBV27 and J is TRBJ2-7, with 9 positions matching TRBD2. Germline lookup yields CDR1 MNHEY and CDR2 SMNVEV (reference sequence). The ends lost 5 bases at V and 2 bases at J; junction bases unmatched: 7. The CDR3 length is 15 residues. The CDR3 is CASSTSERGAYEQYF. In DNA, the CDR3 is TGTGCCAGCAGTACCTCCGAGCGGGGGGCCTACGAGCAGTACTTC.

V and J are TRBV25-1 and TRBJ2-4; D uncertain. The CDR3 runs to 18 residues. V lost 5 bases and J 0 bases, leaving 20 bases between the germline ends. The germline V gene has CDR1 MGHDK and CDR2 SYGVNS. The CDR3 region has the DNA TGTGCCAGCAGTCCAGGAATCCTACGGAATCTAGCCAAAAACATTCAGTACTTC. Protein: CASSPGILRNLAKNIQYF. The complete variable domain, with remaining parts taken from reference TRBV25-1 and TRBJ2-4, reads EADIYQTPRYLVIGTGKKITLECSQTMGHDKMYWYQQDPGMELHLIHYSYGVNSTEKGDLSSESTVSRIRTEHFPLTLESARPSHTSQYLCASSPGILRNLAKNIQYFGAGTRLSVL.

The chain employs TRBV6-1 and TRBJ2-1; D is possibly TRBD2 (6 bases). V was pared by 3 bases and J by 5 bases, with 11 bases between. The CDR3 consists of 14 residues. Germline V lookup: CDR1 MNHNS, CDR2 SASEGT. CDR3: CASSDRGRNNEQFF. In DNA, the CDR3 is TGTGCCAGCAGTGATCGGGGGAGAAACAATGAGCAGTTCTTC.

The table lists this clone with many counts. The J gene is TRBJ2-5, the V gene TRBV27, with 7 bases fitting TRBD1. The CDR3 runs 18 residues. Per germline, CDR1 MNHEY and CDR2 SMNVEV (reference sequence). J lost 5 bases, V lost 2 bases, and 17 bases had no gene match. The CDR3: CASSLATLTGNPYETQYF. The CDR3, as DNA: TGTGCCAGCAGTTTAGCTACACTGACAGGGAATCCATACGAGACCCAGTACTTC.